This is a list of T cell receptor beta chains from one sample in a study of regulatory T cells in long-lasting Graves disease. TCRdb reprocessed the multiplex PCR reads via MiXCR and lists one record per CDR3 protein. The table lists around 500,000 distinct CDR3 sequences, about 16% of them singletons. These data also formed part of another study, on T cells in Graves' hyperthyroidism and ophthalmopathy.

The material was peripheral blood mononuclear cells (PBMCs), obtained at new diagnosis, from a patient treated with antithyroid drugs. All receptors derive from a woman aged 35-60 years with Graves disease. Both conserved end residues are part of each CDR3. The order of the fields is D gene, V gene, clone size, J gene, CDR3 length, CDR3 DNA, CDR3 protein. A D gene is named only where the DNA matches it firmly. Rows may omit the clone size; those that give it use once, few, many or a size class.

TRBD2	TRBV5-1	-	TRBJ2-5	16	TGCGCCGGCAGGAGGGGGACTAGCGGGGTCCAAGAGACCCAGTACTTC	CAGRRGTSGVQETQYF
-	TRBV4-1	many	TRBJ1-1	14	TGCGCCAGCAGCCAAGGAATGGGCACGACTGAAGCTTTCTTT	CASSQGMGTTEAFF
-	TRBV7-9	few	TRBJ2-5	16	TGTGCCAGCAGTTCCGTTGGGGGCCCGTACCAAGAGACCCAGTACTTC	CASSSVGGPYQETQYF
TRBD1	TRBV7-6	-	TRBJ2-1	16	TGTGCCAGCAGCCCTTTGACAGGGGGATATGGGAATGAGCAGTTCTTC	CASSPLTGGYGNEQFF
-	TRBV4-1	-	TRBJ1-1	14	TGCGCCAGCAGCCAAGAAGACAGGAGCACTGAAGCTTTCTTT	CASSQEDRSTEAFF
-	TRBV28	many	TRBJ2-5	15	TGTGCCAGCAGTGCCTGGGAAACCTGGGGGGAGACCCAGTACTTC	CASSAWETWGETQYF
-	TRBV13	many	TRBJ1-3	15	TGTGCCAGCAGCTCGGAACAGGGAGATGGAAACACCATATATTTT	CASSSEQGDGNTIYF
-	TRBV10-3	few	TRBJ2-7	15	TGTGCCATCAGTGAGTCAAGGGATTTTGGGTACGAGCAGTACTTC	CAISESRDFGYEQYF
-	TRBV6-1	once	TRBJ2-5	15	TGTGCCAGCAGTAGCCCCAGGTGGAGACAAGAGACCCAGTACTTC	CASSSPRWRQETQYF
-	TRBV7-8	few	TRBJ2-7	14	TGTGCCAGCAGCTTAAGAGCAAAAAACTACGAGCAGTACTTC	CASSLRAKNYEQYF
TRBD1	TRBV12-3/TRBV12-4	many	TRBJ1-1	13	TGTGCCAGCAGTCCGGGGGACAGTACTGAAGCTTTCTTT	CASSPGDSTEAFF
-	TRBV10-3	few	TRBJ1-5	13	TGTGCCATCAGTGAGTCCCAGGGCCAGCCCCAGCATTTT	CAISESQGQPQHF
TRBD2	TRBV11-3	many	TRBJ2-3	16	TGTGCCAGCAGCATAGGACTAGCGGGGAGGACAGATACGCAGTATTTT	CASSIGLAGRTDTQYF
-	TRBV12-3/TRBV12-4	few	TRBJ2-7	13	TGTGCCAGCAGTACCGAGAGCTCCTACGAGCAGTACTTC	CASSTESSYEQYF
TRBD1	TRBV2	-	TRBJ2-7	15	TGTGCCAGCAGTGATGGGGACAGAAGCTCCTACGAGCAGTACTTC	CASSDGDRSSYEQYF
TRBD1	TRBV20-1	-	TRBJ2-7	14	TGCAGTGCTAGAGCGGACAGGGGGCTGTACGAGCAGTACTTC	CSARADRGLYEQYF
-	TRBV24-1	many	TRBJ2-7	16	TGTGCCACCAGTGATTTCCCCCCTCCTGAGACCTACGAGCAGTACTTC	CATSDFPPPETYEQYF
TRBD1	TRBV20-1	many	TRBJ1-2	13	TGCAGTGCTGATGACAGGGAAGCATATGGCTACACCTTC	CSADDREAYGYTF